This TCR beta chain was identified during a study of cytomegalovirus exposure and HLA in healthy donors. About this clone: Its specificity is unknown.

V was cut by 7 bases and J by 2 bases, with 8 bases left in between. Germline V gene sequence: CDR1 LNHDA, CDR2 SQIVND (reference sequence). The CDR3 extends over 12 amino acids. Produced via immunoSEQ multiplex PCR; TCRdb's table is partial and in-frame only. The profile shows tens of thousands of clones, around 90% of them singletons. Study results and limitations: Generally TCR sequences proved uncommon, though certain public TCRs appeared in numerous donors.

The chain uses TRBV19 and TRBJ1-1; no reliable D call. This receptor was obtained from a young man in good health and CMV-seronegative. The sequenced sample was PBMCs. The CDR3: CASKAINTEAFF. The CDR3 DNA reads TGTGCCAGTAAAGCGATTAACACTGAAGCTTTCTTT.